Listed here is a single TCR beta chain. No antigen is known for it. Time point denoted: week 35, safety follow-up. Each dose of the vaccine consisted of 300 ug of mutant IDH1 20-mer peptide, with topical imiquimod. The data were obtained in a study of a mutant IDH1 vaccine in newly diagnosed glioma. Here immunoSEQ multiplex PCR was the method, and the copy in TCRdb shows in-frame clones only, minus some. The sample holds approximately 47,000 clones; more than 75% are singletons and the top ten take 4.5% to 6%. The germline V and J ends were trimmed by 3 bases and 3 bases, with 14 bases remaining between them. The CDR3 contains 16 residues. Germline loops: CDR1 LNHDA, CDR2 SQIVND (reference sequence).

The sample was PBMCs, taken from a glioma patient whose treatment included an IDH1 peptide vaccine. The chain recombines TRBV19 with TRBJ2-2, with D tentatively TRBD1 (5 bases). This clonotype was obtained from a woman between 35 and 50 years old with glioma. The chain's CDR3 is CASSMIGEQDTGELFF. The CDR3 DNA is TGTGCCAGTAGTATGATAGGGGAACAGGACACCGGGGAGCTGTTTTTT.